The 9 T cell receptor beta chains in this list originate from one sample, sequenced in a study of persistence of HIV-infected CD4 T cells. This was the immunoSEQ version 4 assay in survey mode. Libraries were prepared by immunoSEQ multiplex PCR; TCRdb keeps only in-frame clonotypes and omits some of them. Of more than 35,000 clones in the sample, roughly 90% were seen once. Cells were stimulated nonspecifically with anti-CD3/anti-CD28 magnetic beads. Responding CD4+ T cells were sorted by upregulation of both CD40 ligand and CD69. Their recognized antigens are unknown. The specimen comprised CD4+ T cells sorted from PBMCs after roughly 20-hour stimulation, sampled from a patient who received antiretroviral therapy. The source is an adult man with HIV who was CMV-seropositive.

The V gene is TRBV7-2, the J gene TRBJ1-5; D ambiguous. This CDR3 has 14 amino acids. The V and J ends lost 2 bases and 5 bases respectively, with 10 bases between them. Per germline, CDR1 SGHTA and CDR2 FQGNSA. DNA for the CDR3: TGTGCCAGCAGCTTATTCCCCTCCGATCAGCCCCAGCATTTT. Translated: CASSLFPSDQPQHF.

This clone occurred once. This sequence joins TRBV25-1 and TRBJ1-2; D remains ambiguous. Germline assignment: CDR1 MGHDK and CDR2 SYGVNS. V lost 4 bases, J lost 8 bases, and 11 bases lay in between. The CDR3 loop spans 12 amino acids. This CDR3 reads CASSGQYSGYTF. Written as DNA, the CDR3 is TGTGCCAGCAGTGGGCAGTACTCAGGCTACACCTTC.

In its sample, this clone was seen a few times. The rearrangement joins TRBV28 to TRBJ1-1; 8 bases map to TRBD1. V shed 6 bases and J 2 bases; nucleotides not matched to a gene: 8. Germline CDR1 reads MDHEN; CDR2 reads SYDVKM. The CDR3 has 15 residues. CDR3 nucleotide sequence: TGTGCCAGCAGCTTTACCAGGGGGCCAAACACTGAAGCTTTCTTT. Translated, it gives CASSFTRGPNTEAFF.

The chain recombines TRBV5-5 with TRBJ2-1; D remains unclear. Trimming pared 4 bases from V and 5 bases from J, leaving 13 bases between. The CDR3 extends over 14 amino acids. CDR1 is SGHKS, CDR2 YYEKEE, per germline (reference sequence). The CDR3 sequence: CASSPVPADNEQFF. DNA for the CDR3: TGTGCCAGCAGCCCCGTACCTGCGGACAATGAGCAGTTCTTC.

This clone appeared a single time. V is TRBV24-1 and J is TRBJ1-6; TRBD1 agrees at 7 bases. Trimming took 5 bases from V and 7 from J; bases not matched to a gene: 7. Germline V gives CDR1 KGHDR, CDR2 SFDVKD. The CDR3 length is 15 residues. DNA of the CDR3: TGTGCCACCAGTGGAGGAAGGGGGCCAAATTCACCCCTCCACTTT. Translation gives CATSGGRGPNSPLHF.

The chain links TRBV5-8 to TRBJ1-4; D perhaps matches TRBD1 (6 bases). CDR3 length: 16 residues. The V end lost 0 bases, the J end lost 4 bases, and 13 bases lay between the germline ends. CDR1 and CDR2 from the germline V gene are SGHTS and YDEGEE. The CDR3 region is CASSLGRGPINEKLFF. The DNA for the CDR3 is TGTGCCAGCAGCTTGGGCAGGGGTCCCATTAATGAAAAACTGTTTTTT.

This clone showed up just once. V and J are TRBV7-2 and TRBJ2-7; D perhaps matches TRBD1 (5 bases). V was cut by 1 base and J by 5 bases, with 15 bases left in between. This CDR3 spans 15 amino acids. CDR1 is SGHTA, CDR2 FQGNSA, per germline. DNA of the CDR3: TGTGCCAGCAGCTTAGGGGGCAGGGCCTGGGACGAGCAGTACTTC. It encodes CASSLGGRAWDEQYF.

The chain employs TRBV27 and TRBJ2-1; 8 positions match TRBD1. The V and J ends lost 7 bases and 6 bases, in that order; junction bases with no gene match: 8. This CDR3 is 14 amino acids long. The V gene's germline CDR1 is MNHEY and CDR2 SMNVEV (reference sequence). The CDR3 is CASTLRTGGNEQFF. CDR3 bases: TGTGCCAGCACACTACGAACAGGGGGCAATGAGCAGTTCTTC.

J is TRBJ1-2 and V is TRBV6-5; D is possibly TRBD1 (6 bases). The CDR3 sequence is 15 residues long. Per germline, CDR1 MNHEY and CDR2 SVGAGI. V lost 5 bases and J lost 2, with 15 bases in between. DNA for the CDR3: TGTGCCAGCAGTAAGACGACAGGTCGAAACTATGGCTACACCTTC. Amino acids: CASSKTTGRNYGYTF.